The present entry profiles one TCR beta chain with its context. Its antigen is unidentified. This sample is part of a study of shared clonotypes between healthy human individuals. The study's findings and limits: Of the naive CD4 clonotypes, around 4.9% were shared across a handful of donors.

Germline CDR1 is SQVTM and CDR2 is ANQGSEA. Trimming took 2 bases from V and 8 from J; bases not matched to a gene: 6. The CDR3 runs to 14 residues. CD45RO-negative cells were positively selected for CCR7, leaving out terminally differentiated effector memory CD45RA+ cells. The assay was immunoSEQ multiplex PCR, and TCRdb's table has in-frame clones only and misses some. The sample records roughly 850,000 clones, around 96% being singletons. Sequencing used naive CD8+ T cells sorted from blood. The chain uses TRBV29-1 and TRBJ2-1, with 10 positions matching TRBD2. This receptor was identified in a young man in good health. CDR3 sequence (DNA): TGCAGCGTTGAAAGGGCTAGCGGGAGCTATGAGCAGTTCTTC. Protein product: CSVERASGSYEQFF.